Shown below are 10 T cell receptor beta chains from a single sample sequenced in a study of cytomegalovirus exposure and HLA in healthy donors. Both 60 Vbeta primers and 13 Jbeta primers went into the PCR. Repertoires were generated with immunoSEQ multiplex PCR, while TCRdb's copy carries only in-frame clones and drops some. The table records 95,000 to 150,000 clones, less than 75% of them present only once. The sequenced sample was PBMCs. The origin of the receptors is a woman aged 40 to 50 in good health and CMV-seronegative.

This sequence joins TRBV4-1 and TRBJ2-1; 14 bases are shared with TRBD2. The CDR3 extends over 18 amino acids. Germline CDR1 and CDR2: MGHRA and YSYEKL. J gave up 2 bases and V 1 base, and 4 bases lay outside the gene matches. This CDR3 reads CASSQAGLAGDPYNEQFF. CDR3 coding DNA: TGCGCCAGCAGCCAAGCGGGACTAGCGGGAGACCCCTACAATGAGCAGTTCTTC.

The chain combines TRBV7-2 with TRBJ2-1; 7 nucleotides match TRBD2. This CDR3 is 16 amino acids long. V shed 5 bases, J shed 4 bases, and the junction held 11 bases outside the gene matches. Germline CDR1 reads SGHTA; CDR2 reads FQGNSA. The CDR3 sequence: CASSLHGGGGYNEQFF. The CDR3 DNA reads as TGTGCCAGCAGCCTTCACGGTGGGGGGGGATACAATGAGCAGTTCTTC.

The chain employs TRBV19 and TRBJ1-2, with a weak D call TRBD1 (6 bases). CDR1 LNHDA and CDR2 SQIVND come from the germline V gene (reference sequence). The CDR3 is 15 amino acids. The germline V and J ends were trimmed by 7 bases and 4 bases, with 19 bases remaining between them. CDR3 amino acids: CASNTQGSGGYGYTF. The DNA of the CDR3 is TGTGCCAGTAACACACAGGGCTCCGGCGGCTATGGCTACACCTTC.

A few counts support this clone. The CDR3 region is CASSPHRTGGADTQYF. CDR3 bases: TGCGCCAGCAGCCCGCACAGGACAGGGGGAGCGGATACGCAGTATTTT. The chain has TRBV4-3 and TRBJ2-3, with TRBD1 matching over 10 bases. The V segment lost 4 bases and the J segment 6 bases; nucleotides outside the gene matches: 10. Germline lookup yields CDR1 LGHNA and CDR2 YSLEER. CDR3 length equals 16 residues.

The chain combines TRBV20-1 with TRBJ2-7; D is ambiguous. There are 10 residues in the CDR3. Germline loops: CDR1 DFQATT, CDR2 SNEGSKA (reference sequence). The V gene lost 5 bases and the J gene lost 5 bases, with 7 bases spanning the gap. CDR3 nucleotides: TGCAGTGCTGCCCGGGACGAGCAGTACTTC. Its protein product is CSAARDEQYF.

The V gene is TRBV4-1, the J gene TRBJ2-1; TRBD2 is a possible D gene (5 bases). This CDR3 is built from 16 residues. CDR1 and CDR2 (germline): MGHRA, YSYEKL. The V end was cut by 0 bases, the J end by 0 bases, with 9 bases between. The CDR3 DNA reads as TGCGCCAGCAGCCAAGAGGGCGGGCTCTCCTACAATGAGCAGTTCTTC. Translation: CASSQEGGLSYNEQFF.

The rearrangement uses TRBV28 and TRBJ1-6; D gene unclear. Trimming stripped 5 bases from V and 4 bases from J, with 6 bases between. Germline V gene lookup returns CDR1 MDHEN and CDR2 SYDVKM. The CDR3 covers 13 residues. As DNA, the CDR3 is TGTGCCAGCAGTCCTAGGTATAATTCACCCCTCCACTTT. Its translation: CASSPRYNSPLHF.

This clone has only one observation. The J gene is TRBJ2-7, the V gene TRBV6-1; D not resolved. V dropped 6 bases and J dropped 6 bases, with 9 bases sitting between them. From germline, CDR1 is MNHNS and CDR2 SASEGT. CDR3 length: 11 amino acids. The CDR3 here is CASRSLAEQYF. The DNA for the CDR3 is TGTGCCAGCAGAAGTCTGGCCGAGCAGTACTTC.

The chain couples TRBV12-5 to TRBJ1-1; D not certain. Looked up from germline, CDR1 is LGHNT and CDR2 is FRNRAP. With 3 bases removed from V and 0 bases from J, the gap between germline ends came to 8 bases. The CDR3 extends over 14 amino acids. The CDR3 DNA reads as TGTGCTAGTGGTTTCGTCCCGGTGAACACTGAAGCTTTCTTT. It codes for CASGFVPVNTEAFF.

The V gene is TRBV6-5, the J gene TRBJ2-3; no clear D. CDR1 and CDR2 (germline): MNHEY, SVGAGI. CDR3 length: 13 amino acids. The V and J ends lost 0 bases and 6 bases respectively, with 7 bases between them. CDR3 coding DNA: TGTGCCAGCAGTTACTCCGGTTTCGATACGCAGTATTTT. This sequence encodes CASSYSGFDTQYF.